Each of the 20 T cell receptor beta chains below was sequenced from the same sample in a study of molecular identifiers for immune sequencing clone quantification. TCRdb used MiXCR to reprocess the PCR reads, holding one entry per CDR3 protein. The sample includes approximately 670,000 distinct CDR3 sequences, just under 20% of them seen just once. The sample comprised naive CD8+ T cells from blood, with Jurkat cell RNA spiked in. Subset defined: FACS-sorted CD8+CD4-CCR7+CD45RA+ naive T cells. The receptors were sampled from a human donor in good health. Some libraries in this study had Jurkat cell RNA spiked in.

As regards this clonotype: With a much larger clone just one base away, this may be a read error. V gene TRBV28 combines with J gene TRBJ2-3; TRBD1 aligns across 10 bases. The DNA matches TRBJ1-5 better at its end, which makes the J call doubtful. The CDR3 consists of 16 residues. Germline CDR1 and CDR2: MDHEN and SYDVKM. The CDR3 coding sequence is TGTGCCAGCACTATATACGGGACAGGGGTAACAGATACGCAGCATTTT. It yields the protein CASTIYGTGVTDTQHF.

A word on this clonotype: A much larger clone is a single base away; this may be a read error. The chain couples TRBV7-8 to TRBJ2-3; 9 positions match TRBD2. Germline CDR1 and CDR2: SGHVS and FQNEAQ. The CDR3 covers 15 residues. This CDR3 reads CAGSLAAGGPGTQYF. For the CDR3, the DNA is TGTGCCGGCAGCTTAGCGGCGGGGGGGCCAGGTACGCAGTATTTT.

This clonotype has at least ten counts. The rearrangement links TRBV9 to TRBJ2-2; a possible D gene is TRBD1 (5 bases). Germline V gene data show CDR1 as SGDLS and CDR2 as YYNGEE. Trimming stripped 0 bases from V and 1 base from J, with 13 bases between. CDR3 length equals 17 residues. CDR3 sequence reads: CASSVALYGQNTGELFF. The DNA of the CDR3 is TGTGCCAGCAGCGTAGCCTTGTACGGACAGAACACCGGGGAGCTGTTTTTT. The full variable domain, with the rest looked up from reference TRBV9 and TRBJ2-2, is DSGVTQTPKHLITATGQRVTLRCSPRSGDLSVYWYQQSLDQGLQFLIQYYNGEERAKGNILERFSAQQFPDLHSELNLSSLELGDSALYFCASSVALYGQNTGELFFGEGSRLTVL.

This clonotype appeared many times. The rearrangement joins TRBV6-2 or TRBV6-3 to TRBJ2-7, with D perhaps being TRBD1 or TRBD2 (5 bases each). The length of the CDR3 is 15 residues. In germline, CDR1 is MNHEY, CDR2 SVGEGT. Trimming took 9 bases from V and 3 from J, leaving 21 bases between them. The chain's CDR3 is CASTKGEPRDYEQYF. CDR3 nucleotides: TGTGCCAGTACCAAAGGGGAGCCCCGCGACTACGAGCAGTACTTC.

For the CDR3, the DNA is TGCAGTGCTCATAGGGGGATGGGCAATCAGCCCCAGCATTTT. This gives the protein CSAHRGMGNQPQHF. The chain joins TRBV20-1 to TRBJ1-5; perhaps TRBD1 as D (6 bases). The CDR3 consists of 14 residues. Germline V gives CDR1 DFQATT, CDR2 SNEGSKA (reference sequence). Trimming pared 5 bases from V and 2 bases from J, leaving 13 bases between.

This clonotype has ten or more counts. This CDR3 reads CASKENPAYNSPLHF. For the CDR3, the DNA is TGCGCCAGCAAAGAAAATCCGGCCTATAATTCACCCCTCCACTTT. The rearrangement links TRBV4-1 to TRBJ1-6; D ambiguous. The CDR3 is 15 residues long. The V gene lost 7 bases and the J gene lost 2 bases, with 12 bases spanning the gap. The V gene's germline CDR1 is MGHRA and CDR2 YSYEKL.

The rearrangement links TRBV19 to TRBJ1-1; D not certain. The V end was cut by 3 bases, the J end by 0 bases, with 11 bases between. CDR3 size: 15 residues. Germline V gives CDR1 LNHDA, CDR2 SQIVND (reference sequence). The CDR3: CASSMLHPMNTEAFF. The CDR3 nucleotides are TGTGCCAGTAGTATGTTACACCCAATGAACACTGAAGCTTTCTTT.

In its sample, this clonotype was seen many times. The junction shows a germline mismatch at one end, possibly a read error. The rearrangement joins TRBV25-1 to TRBJ2-7, with D tentatively TRBD1 (6 bases). The germline CDR1 and CDR2 sequences are MGHDK and SYGVNS. The CDR3 totals 13 residues. The CDR3 region has the DNA TGTGCCAGCAGTGTAACCACCGGTGACAGGTTTATCTTC. Amino acids: CASSVTTGDRFIF.

This clonotype was counted at least ten times. The CDR3 loop is CASSLATRDSTDTQYF. The CDR3 DNA is TGTGCCAGCAGCTTAGCTACGCGTGATAGCACAGATACGCAGTATTTT. The chain joins TRBV7-9 to TRBJ2-3; D uncertain. CDR3 length equals 16 residues. Trimming left V 0 bases short and J 0 bases short, with 10 bases between. Germline loops: CDR1 SEHNR, CDR2 FQNEAQ (reference sequence).

This clonotype was detected only once. The junction departs from germline at one end; a sequencing error may be responsible. The chain joins TRBV28 to TRBJ2-5; D unresolved. Germline V lookup: CDR1 MDHEN, CDR2 SYDVKM. This CDR3 spans 14 amino acids. This CDR3 reads CASSLTGYQGTQYF. CDR3 in DNA: TGTGCCAGCAGTTTAACGGGCTACCAAGGGACCCAGTACTTC.

This clonotype has a count of ten or more. The chain's CDR3 is CSVVGQGGTDTQYF. The DNA for the CDR3 is TGCAGCGTTGTAGGCCAGGGGGGGACAGATACGCAGTATTTT. The chain has TRBV29-1 and TRBJ2-3, with D perhaps TRBD1 or TRBD2 (7 bases each). V was pared by 4 bases and J by 3 bases, with 14 bases between. Germline values: CDR1 SQVTM, CDR2 ANQGSEA. This CDR3 region has 14 residues.

As for this clonotype: A much larger clone differs by one base, so this may be a read error. The chain joins TRBV4-2 to TRBJ1-1, with D hard to call. V lost 1 base, J lost 8 bases, and 5 bases lay in between. This CDR3 has 11 residues. The germline CDR1 and CDR2 sequences are LGHNA and YNFKEQ. CDR3 sequence reads: CASSQAHEAFF. CDR3 sequence (DNA): TGTGCCAGCAGCCAAGCACACGAAGCTTTCTTT.

This clonotype was found a few times. This may arise from a read error, as a much more abundant clone is one base away. This chain links TRBV11-3 with TRBJ2-6; D call uncertain. The CDR3 is 13 amino acids. Germline CDR1 and CDR2: SGHNT and YENEEA. The CDR3 bases are TGTGCCAGCAGCCCGAAGGAGTCCAACGCCCTGACTTTC. Protein product: CASSPKESNALTF.

This clonotype was seen many times. This chain uses TRBV9 with TRBJ2-7; D unclear. Per germline, CDR1 SGDLS and CDR2 YYNGEE. V lost 0 bases to trimming and J lost 13 bases, with 14 bases between them. The length of the CDR3 is 12 residues. CDR3 nucleotides: TGTGCCAGCAGCGTAGTGGGTAGTGTCGGTTACTTC. Translating it yields CASSVVGSVGYF. The full variable domain, in which reference TRBV9 and TRBJ2-7 provide the parts outside the CDR3, is DSGVTQTPKHLITATGQRVTLRCSPRSGDLSVYWYQQSLDQGLQFLIQYYNGEERAKGNILERFSAQQFPDLHSELNLSSLELGDSALYFCASSVVGSVGYFGPGTRLTVT.

In its sample, this clonotype was seen many times. The chain combines TRBV14 with TRBJ1-1; 7 bases fit TRBD1. V trimming: 1 base; J trimming: 3 bases; junction bases outside the gene matches: 14. Germline lookup yields CDR1 SGHDN and CDR2 FVKESK. There are 18 residues in the CDR3. The CDR3 DNA reads as TGTGCCAGCAGCCAAGTCGCAGGGGGTCCGATCGGGCACACTGAAGCTTTCTTT. This translates into CASSQVAGGPIGHTEAFF.

This clonotype appeared many times. The chain is built from TRBV4-3 and TRBJ2-1, with 11 bases that match TRBD2. V shed 2 bases and J 5 bases; nucleotides not matched to a gene: 5. Looked up from germline, CDR1 is LGHNA and CDR2 is YSLEER. CDR3 length: 16 residues. In nucleotides, the CDR3 is TGCGCCAGCAGCCAATATCGACTAGCGGGAAACAATGAGCAGTTCTTC. Amino acid sequence: CASSQYRLAGNNEQFF.

As concerns this clonotype: This may be a read error: a much more frequent sequence differs by one nucleotide. V gene TRBV20-1 combines with J gene TRBJ2-2; 7 nucleotides agree with TRBD2. This CDR3 has 13 residues. Germline V lookup: CDR1 DFQATT, CDR2 SNEGSKA (reference sequence). CDR3 protein: CSAQTPNSGELSF. The DNA for the CDR3 is TGCAGTGCCCAAACGCCGAACAGCGGGGAGCTGTCTTTT.

This clonotype came up many times. The chain uses TRBV7-6 and TRBJ2-1; no clear D. Germline V gene lookup returns CDR1 SGHVS and CDR2 FNYEAQ. Between the trimmed V and J ends, which lost 0 bases and 8 bases, there was a span of 17 bases. The CDR3 sequence is 16 residues long. The CDR3 coding sequence is TGTGCCAGCAGCTTAGCGTGGTGGGTAGAAGACGATGAGCAGTTCTTC. Translating gives CASSLAWWVEDDEQFF.

Many counts were recorded for this clonotype. This chain uses TRBV4-1 with TRBJ2-7; 9 positions match TRBD2. This CDR3 contains 15 residues. The germline V gene encodes CDR1 MGHRA and CDR2 YSYEKL. V gave up 0 bases and J gave up 3 bases; unmatched junction bases: 3. The CDR3 DNA reads as TGCGCCAGCAGCCAAGAAGCGGGGGGCCACTACGAGCAGTACTTC. Translated, it gives CASSQEAGGHYEQYF.

Details on this clonotype: Just one base apart from a much larger clone, this may be a read error. The gene calls are TRBV18 and TRBJ1-1; 8 positions agree with TRBD1. Germline loops: CDR1 KGHSH, CDR2 LQKENI. This CDR3 contains 14 residues. The CDR3 DNA follows: TGTGCCAGCTCACTATACAGGGGGAACACTGAAGCTCTCTTT. Protein product: CASSLYRGNTEALF.